A selection of T cell receptor beta chains follows, all from one sample in a study of T cell clones after liver transplantation. Profiled with immunoSEQ multiplex PCR; TCRdb holds only in-frame clones, not every one. The sample consists of about 120,000 clones, less than 95% of them appearing once. Sequencing was performed on CD4+ T cells from blood, taken 12 months after liver transplant. These TCRs come from a human patient who received a liver transplant. The graft donor may have given rise to some T cells. Both conserved end residues are part of each CDR3. Rows give clone size only sometimes, using once, few, many, or a class for an expanded clone.

j_gene | abundance | len | v_gene | CDR3aa
TRBJ2-5 | NA | 15 | TRBV7-8 | CASSFQAGGPETQYF
TRBJ1-1 | NA | 17 | TRBV30 | CAWSAARSGRYNTEAFF
TRBJ1-1 | few | 14 | TRBV27 | CASSFSGRDREAFF
TRBJ1-5 | NA | 13 | TRBV19 | CASSISVGQPQHF
TRBJ1-3 | NA | 15 | TRBV10-3 | CAISEPDRAGNTIYF
TRBJ2-3 | NA | 16 | TRBV19 | CASSPSGLAPSDTQYF
TRBJ2-7 | few | 12 | TRBV6-1 | CASSEHGYEQYF
TRBJ2-1 | NA | 13 | TRBV4-2 | CASSPGPYNEQFF
TRBJ2-7 | once | 13 | TRBV7-9 | CASSAGPPRGQYF
TRBJ2-7 | NA | 14 | TRBV27 | CASSLGLGHYEQYF
TRBJ2-2 | NA | 14 | TRBV2 | CASKTGANTGELFF
TRBJ2-3 | NA | 16 | TRBV28 | CASSPGTGISTDTQYF
TRBJ1-3 | NA | 16 | TRBV7-6 | CASSLRGAGSGNTIYF
TRBJ2-4 | NA | 16 | TRBV7-9 | CASSEPLTGDKNIQYF
TRBJ1-1 | NA | 14 | TRBV2 | CASSEVDGIAEAFF
TRBJ2-3 | NA | 15 | TRBV29-1 | CSVPRGTSGTDTQYF
TRBJ1-5 | NA | 15 | TRBV19 | CASSIIGIRAQPQHF
TRBJ2-3 | NA | 15 | TRBV11-2 | CASSFASGRSDTQYF
TRBJ1-1 | few | 18 | TRBV7-6 | CASSLETQGSWRNTEAFF
TRBJ2-5 | NA | 14 | TRBV30 | CAWGFQGPQETQYF
TRBJ2-7 | NA | 14 | TRBV11-2 | CASSLSDLMYEQYF
TRBJ2-4 | NA | 14 | TRBV5-4 | CASSLAQEGNIQYF
TRBJ2-5 | NA | 11 | TRBV12-5 | CASGLVETQYF
TRBJ1-1 | NA | 15 | TRBV5-1 | CASSLEGLGDAEAFF
TRBJ2-3 | NA | 12 | TRBV18 | CASSPPRQLQYF
TRBJ2-3 | NA | 18 | TRBV11-2 | CASSPQGTSGRAADTQYF
TRBJ2-2 | NA | 16 | TRBV23-1 | CASSQGQRKNTGELFF
TRBJ1-1 | NA | 12 | TRBV11-3 | CASSSRDTEAFF
TRBJ1-4 | NA | 15 | TRBV11-2 | CASSLGTGGHEKLFF
TRBJ2-4 | NA | 18 | TRBV29-1 | CSPRLAGGPGDAKNIQYF
TRBJ2-7 | NA | 15 | TRBV6-4 | CASSELAGGTAEQYF
TRBJ1-2 | NA | 13 | TRBV4-1 | CASSQDGNYGYTF
TRBJ2-7 | NA | 13 | TRBV15 | CATSRDPSYEQYF
TRBJ2-6 | NA | 17 | TRBV7-6 | CASSLAQSISGANVLTF
TRBJ2-1 | NA | 14 | TRBV9 | CASSGGQSYNEQFF
TRBJ1-3 | NA | 15 | TRBV4-1 | CASSPPRTGGNTIYF
TRBJ2-5 | NA | 16 | TRBV18 | CASSPTQQGADETQYF
TRBJ1-5 | NA | 12 | TRBV30 | CAWSVPGRPQHF
TRBJ2-1 | NA | 11 | TRBV20-1 | CSASSSDTAFF
TRBJ2-1 | NA | 15 | TRBV7-2 | CASSLAPQDNNEQFF
TRBJ1-1 | NA | 16 | TRBV4-2 | CASSQEPQGIYTEAFF
TRBJ2-7 | NA | 13 | TRBV7-9 | CASSLAGGNEQYF
TRBJ2-6 | NA | 15 | TRBV18 | CASSGEDSGANVLTF
TRBJ2-7 | few | 14 | TRBV6-5 | CASSSTGSSYEQYF
TRBJ1-2 | few | 13 | TRBV9 | CASSVAQGSGYTF
TRBJ1-4 | NA | 14 | TRBV28 | CASSFGVSDEKLFF
TRBJ1-4 | NA | 15 | TRBV4-3 | CASSRYRGVSEKLFF